The 30 T cell receptor beta chains presented below share a single source sample, sequenced in a study of blood T cell repertoires in COVID-19. TCRdb's copy holds only in-frame clones and misses some; the assay was immunoSEQ multiplex PCR. Here the sample spans approximately 390,000 clones, 85% to 90% being singletons. Material for sequencing was PBMCs or T cells enriched from blood (not recorded which). These receptors all come from a woman in her forties or fifties who had recovered from COVID-19.

The genes are TRBV27 and TRBJ2-4, with TRBD1 as a possible D gene (5 bases). The ends were cut back, 2 bases at V and 1 base at J, with 12 bases in the middle. The CDR3 loop spans 16 amino acids. CDR1 and CDR2 from the germline V gene are MNHEY and SMNVEV (reference sequence). The CDR3 DNA reads as TGTGCCAGCAGTTTAGTACAGGTAGAGGCCAAAAACATTCAGTACTTC. Translating gives CASSLVQVEAKNIQYF.

The chain combines TRBV2 with TRBJ2-5; D may be TRBD2 (7 bases). Trimming removed 6 bases at V and 4 bases at J, with 15 bases between. Germline V gene lookup returns CDR1 SNHLY and CDR2 FYNNEI. The CDR3 runs 14 residues. CDR3 nucleotides: TGTGCCAGCAGCCAGGGGCGGGGGACAGAGACCCAGTACTTC. Translation: CASSQGRGTETQYF.

This chain joins TRBV6-1 and TRBJ1-5; no definite D call. CDR1 is MNHNS and CDR2 is SASEGT in the germline V gene. Trimming shortened V by 2 bases and J by 5 bases, and 13 bases separated the two germline ends. The CDR3 is 15 amino acids. CDR3 amino acids: CASSEYWAWDQPQHF. The CDR3 coding sequence is TGTGCCAGCAGTGAATACTGGGCTTGGGATCAGCCCCAGCATTTT.

CDR3 in amino acids: CASSRGGNNEQFF. CDR3 bases: TGTGCCAGTAGTAGAGGGGGAAACAATGAGCAGTTCTTC. This chain uses TRBV19 with TRBJ2-1, with a tentative D call TRBD1 (6 bases). The V end was cut by 4 bases, the J end by 5 bases, with 9 bases between. This CDR3 region has 13 residues. Germline lookup yields CDR1 LNHDA and CDR2 SQIVND (reference sequence).

The gene calls are TRBV30 and TRBJ1-6; D may be TRBD1 (6 bases). This CDR3 region has 16 residues. Germline CDR1 and CDR2: GTSNPN and SVGIG (reference sequence). V lost 2 bases, J lost 3 bases, and 14 bases lay in between. The CDR3 DNA reads TGTGCCTGGAGTACGCAGGACAGCGACTATAATTCACCCCTCCACTTT. It encodes CAWSTQDSDYNSPLHF.

There are a few counts of this clone. V is TRBV9 and J is TRBJ1-6, with TRBD1 as a possible D gene (5 bases). This CDR3 is 14 amino acids long. Trimming stripped 3 bases from V and 8 bases from J, with 12 bases between. Germline CDR1 SGDLS, CDR2 YYNGEE. The CDR3 here is CASSEDNEDSPLHF. Here the CDR3 DNA reads TGTGCCAGCAGCGAGGACAATGAAGATTCACCCCTCCACTTT.

The chain combines TRBV5-1 with TRBJ1-1; D is unclear. CDR3 size: 13 residues. The V gene's germline CDR1 is SGHRS and CDR2 YFSETQ. The V and J ends lost 0 bases and 6 bases respectively, with 9 bases between them. The CDR3 DNA is TGCGCCAGCAGCTTGGTACCGGAGGCTGAAGCTTTCTTT. It is translated as CASSLVPEAEAFF.

Remarks on this clone: The identical CDR3 is also encoded by other nucleotide sequences in the sample. The CDR3 sequence is CASSLTAGNTIYF. In DNA, the CDR3 is TGTGCCAGCAGTTTGACAGCAGGAAACACCATATATTTT. The chain joins TRBV28 to TRBJ1-3; D is perhaps TRBD1 (5 bases). This CDR3 is built from 13 residues. The V end was cut by 3 bases, the J end by 4 bases, with 7 bases between. CDR1 is MDHEN and CDR2 is SYDVKM in the germline V gene.

This chain links TRBV5-1 with TRBJ2-2, with 8 nucleotides matching TRBD1. Germline values: CDR1 SGHRS, CDR2 YFSETQ. V was clipped by 3 bases and J by 4 bases; unmatched bases: 8. The CDR3 has 16 amino acids. CDR3 bases: TGCGCCAGCAGCTACTTGACAGGGGCGTCCACCGGGGAGCTGTTTTTT. Translating gives CASSYLTGASTGELFF.

In this sample, this clone turned up a few times. This chain links TRBV25-1 with TRBJ2-1; a weak D match, TRBD2 (6 bases). Germline V gene lookup returns CDR1 MGHDK and CDR2 SYGVNS. The CDR3 is 13 amino acids. The V gene lost 7 bases and the J gene lost 6 bases, with 13 bases spanning the gap. Written as DNA, the CDR3 is TGTGCCAGCATGGGCACCGGGGGCAATGAGCAGTTCTTC. Translation gives CASMGTGGNEQFF.

The rearrangement links TRBV7-9 to TRBJ1-5, with unresolved D. This CDR3 comprises 12 residues. The V end was cut by 3 bases, the J end by 5 bases, with 5 bases between. CDR1 is SEHNR and CDR2 is FQNEAQ in the germline V gene (reference sequence). CDR3 loop: CASSFGDQPQHF. As DNA, the CDR3 is TGTGCCAGCAGCTTCGGGGATCAGCCCCAGCATTTT.

The CDR3, as DNA: TGTGCCAGCAGTTTAGCGACAGGGGGGAACTATGGCTACACCTTC. It encodes CASSLATGGNYGYTF. The chain uses TRBV28 and TRBJ1-2; 9 bases agree with TRBD1. V trimming: 2 bases; J trimming: 2 bases; junction bases outside the gene matches: 3. The CDR3 is 15 residues long. Germline loops: CDR1 MDHEN, CDR2 SYDVKM.

The chain has TRBV19 and TRBJ1-3; D ambiguous. Germline CDR1 LNHDA, CDR2 SQIVND (reference sequence). This CDR3 is 15 amino acids long. Trimming stripped 2 bases from V and 0 bases from J, with 8 bases between. The DNA of the CDR3 is TGTGCCAGTAGTATACAGATCCGCTCTGGAAACACCATATATTTT. Translation gives CASSIQIRSGNTIYF.

V is TRBV12-3 or TRBV12-4 and J is TRBJ1-1; a weak D match, TRBD1 (6 bases). There are 13 residues in the CDR3. Trimming stripped 6 bases from V and 5 bases from J, with 13 bases between. CDR3 sequence: CASSPETGTEAFF. Written as DNA, the CDR3 is TGTGCCAGCAGCCCGGAGACAGGTACTGAAGCTTTCTTT.

The chain uses TRBV5-1 and TRBJ2-2; tentative D call: TRBD1 (6 bases). Germline V CDR1 and CDR2: SGHRS, YFSETQ. The CDR3 is made up of 16 amino acids. V was trimmed by 1 base and J by 1 base, leaving 11 bases between them. CDR3 sequence (DNA): TGCGCCAGCAGCTTGACAGGGAACTTGAACACCGGGGAGCTGTTTTTT. Amino acids: CASSLTGNLNTGELFF.

V gene TRBV15 combines with J gene TRBJ1-1; D call uncertain. Germline V gene sequence: CDR1 LNHNV, CDR2 YYDKDF (reference sequence). This CDR3 comprises 15 residues. The V and J ends lost 4 bases and 0 bases respectively, with 12 bases between them. The CDR3 coding sequence is TGTGCCACCAGCAAATTAGGAGGCATGAACACTGAAGCTTTCTTT. Translated: CATSKLGGMNTEAFF.

This rearrangement joins TRBV2 to TRBJ1-2, with no clear D. There are 15 residues in the CDR3. V was clipped by 0 bases and J by 8 bases, with 16 bases between them. Germline CDR1 SNHLY, CDR2 FYNNEI. The CDR3 nucleotides read TGTGCCAGCAGTGAAGCGCTTCAAACAGCTGAAGGCTACACCTTC. Protein: CASSEALQTAEGYTF.

The J gene is TRBJ1-2, the V gene TRBV12-5; 7 bases agree with TRBD1. After removal of 1 base from V and 5 bases from J, the junction contained 4 bases not matched to a gene. The germline gives CDR1 LGHNT, CDR2 FRNRAP. CDR3 length: 14 amino acids. CDR3 sequence: CASGLDRGWYGYTF. CDR3 DNA sequence: TGTGCTAGTGGTTTGGACAGGGGCTGGTATGGCTACACCTTC.

This clone was seen once. The chain employs TRBV10-3 and TRBJ1-1; 9 bases are a match to TRBD1. This CDR3 contains 11 residues. Germline-derived CDR1 and CDR2 are ENHRY and SYGVKD. Trimming removed 4 bases from V and 11 bases from J; junction bases left unmatched: 2. As DNA, the CDR3 is TGTGCCATCAGTGCCGGACAGGGGGCTTTCTTT. Amino acid sequence: CAISAGQGAFF.

There are a few counts of this clone. The J gene is TRBJ1-5, the V gene TRBV30; 9 bases agree with TRBD1. The CDR3 covers 13 residues. Germline CDR1 reads GTSNPN; CDR2 reads SVGIG (reference sequence). V dropped 5 bases and J dropped 6; count of bases not matched to a gene: 5. DNA of the CDR3: TGTGCCTGGGGGGGACAGGGTATTCAGCCCCAGCATTTT. Translated, it gives CAWGGQGIQPQHF.

This chain's CDR3 is CASSLGDRVGGYTF. The DNA of the CDR3 is TGTGCCAGCAGCTTAGGGGACAGGGTCGGCGGCTACACCTTC. The gene calls are TRBV11-2 and TRBJ1-2; 9 nucleotides match TRBD1. The germline V gene encodes CDR1 SGHAT and CDR2 FQNNGV. The V and J ends lost 1 base and 8 bases, in that order; junction bases with no gene match: 5. CDR3 length: 14 amino acids.

This sequence joins TRBV28 and TRBJ1-2; no definite D call. This CDR3 is built from 13 residues. Trimming left V 7 bases short and J 7 bases short, with 16 bases between. Germline V gives CDR1 MDHEN, CDR2 SYDVKM. The CDR3 sequence is CASTVRAGVGYTF. The CDR3 region has the DNA TGTGCCAGCACCGTTAGGGCGGGCGTTGGCTACACCTTC.

The chain's CDR3 is CASSRTYRGSSYNSPLHF. The CDR3 bases are TGTGCCAGCAGCCGGACGTACAGGGGAAGCTCCTATAATTCACCCCTCCACTTT. The chain links TRBV3-1 (or the pseudogene TRBV3-2) to TRBJ1-6, with TRBD1 identical over 7 bases. CDR1 and CDR2 from the germline V gene are LGHDT and YNNKEL (reference sequence). This CDR3 is built from 18 residues. V was pared by 4 bases and J by 0 bases, with 9 bases of the junction left unmatched.

The genes are TRBV10-3 and TRBJ2-5; D perhaps matches TRBD2 (5 bases). From germline, CDR1 is ENHRY and CDR2 SYGVKD. Trimming shortened V by 0 bases and J by 7 bases, and 15 bases separated the two germline ends. The length of the CDR3 is 15 residues. In nucleotides, the CDR3 is TGTGCCATCAGTGAGTCGGTGGGTAGCGTGGTGACCCAGTACTTC. It translates to CAISESVGSVVTQYF.

In this sample, this clone turned up a few times. V usage is TRBV27 and J usage is TRBJ1-3; 8 positions match TRBD1. Germline V gives CDR1 MNHEY, CDR2 SMNVEV (reference sequence). CDR3 length equals 18 residues. Trimming took 8 bases from V and 0 from J; bases not matched to a gene: 15. DNA of the CDR3: TGTGCCAGCGCAACTCGGGTTGGGACAGGCCTCTCTGGAAACACCATATATTTT. This translates into CASATRVGTGLSGNTIYF.

The chain is built from TRBV5-1 and TRBJ1-2; no definite D call. V lost 6 bases and J 8 bases, leaving 23 bases between the germline ends. Germline V gives CDR1 SGHRS, CDR2 YFSETQ. The CDR3 spans 15 residues. The CDR3 region is CASTIEGIPSMGYTF. The DNA for the CDR3 is TGCGCCAGCACCATTGAGGGCATCCCCTCTATGGGCTACACCTTC.

The chain is built from TRBV7-9 and TRBJ1-1; D not certain. Trimming removed 1 base at V and 1 base at J, with 10 bases between. CDR3 length equals 15 residues. The germline gives CDR1 SEHNR, CDR2 FQNEAQ (reference sequence). CDR3 bases: TGTGCCAGCAGCTTAGTACCGGGTAGGAACACTGAAGCTTTCTTT. This translates into CASSLVPGRNTEAFF.

The rearrangement joins TRBV19 to TRBJ2-7; 14 bases are shared with TRBD2. J gave up 5 bases and V 6 bases, and 0 bases lay outside the gene matches. Germline V CDR1 and CDR2: LNHDA, SQIVND (reference sequence). This CDR3 is 13 amino acids long. The CDR3 sequence is CASRTSGGDEQYF. The CDR3 bases are TGTGCCAGTAGGACTAGCGGGGGGGACGAGCAGTACTTC.

The chain combines TRBV6-5 with TRBJ2-3; possibly TRBD2 for D (6 bases). Per germline, CDR1 MNHEY and CDR2 SVGAGI. CDR3 length equals 13 residues. V was cut by 9 bases and J by 2 bases, with 12 bases left in between. CDR3 coding DNA: TGTGCCAGTTTCCGGGGGTTCACAGATACGCAGTATTTT. Translated: CASFRGFTDTQYF.

This clone occurred once. V gene TRBV18 combines with J gene TRBJ2-4; 8 positions match TRBD1. J gave up 14 bases and V 4 bases, and 7 bases lay outside the gene matches. Germline V gene lookup returns CDR1 KGHSH and CDR2 LQKENI. The CDR3 runs 12 residues. The CDR3 region has the DNA TGTGCCAGCTCACGTCCGGGACAGGAGGAGTACTTC. Its protein is CASSRPGQEEYF.